The 29 T cell receptor beta chains below come from one sample, sequenced in a study of T cells after posttransplantation cyclophosphamide. Cyclophosphamide on days +3 and +4 followed busulfan-fludarabine conditioning and a marrow graft. TCRdb's table, derived via immunoSEQ multiplex PCR, lists solely in-frame clones and lacks some. The table includes about 43,000 clones, around 90% detected once. The starting material was PBMCs, obtained about 64 days after allogeneic stem cell transplant with posttransplant cyclophosphamide. The receptors were gathered from a male patient aged 55 to 69 who received an allogeneic stem cell transplant from a related donor and was CMV-positive. Certain T cells may be donor cells from the graft.

The chain recombines TRBV2 with TRBJ1-6, with a possible D match to TRBD1 (6 bases). CDR3 length: 13 residues. V dropped 7 bases and J dropped 8 bases, with 12 bases sitting between them. Germline loops: CDR1 SNHLY, CDR2 FYNNEI. The CDR3 bases are TGTGCCAGCAACACAGGGCCTTATTCACCCCTCCACTTT. Protein: CASNTGPYSPLHF.

The CDR3 DNA is TGTGCCAGCAGTTCGACAGCGTTATCCTACGAGCAGTACTTC. It is translated as CASSSTALSYEQYF. J is TRBJ2-7 and V is TRBV6-5; the D gene is possibly TRBD1 (5 bases). The V end lost 4 bases, the J end lost 1 base, and 11 bases lay between the germline ends. In germline, CDR1 is MNHEY, CDR2 SVGAGI. The CDR3 has 14 amino acids.

This chain joins TRBV7-7 and TRBJ2-5; 10 nucleotides match TRBD1. CDR3 length: 14 residues. Trimming cost V 6 bases and J 5 bases; bases outside gene matches: 6. Per the germline V gene, CDR1 is SSHAT and CDR2 is FNYEAQ (reference sequence). Written as DNA, the CDR3 is TGTGCCAGCAGACCGACAGGGGGCGAGGAGACCCAGTACTTC. Amino acid sequence: CASRPTGGEETQYF.

This chain links TRBV18 with TRBJ1-1; D not resolved. The length of the CDR3 is 13 residues. Germline V lookup: CDR1 KGHSH, CDR2 LQKENI. Between the trimmed V and J ends, which lost 3 bases and 7 bases, there was a span of 12 bases. This CDR3 is CASSPRDESEAFF. Written as DNA, the CDR3 is TGTGCCAGCTCACCGAGAGATGAGAGTGAAGCTTTCTTT.

The rearrangement links TRBV9 to TRBJ2-3, with 11 nucleotides matching TRBD1. Germline CDR1 and CDR2: SGDLS and YYNGEE. CDR3 length equals 17 residues. The junction had 8 bases not matched to a gene; V was cut back by 0 bases and J by 5 bases. The chain's CDR3 is CASSVGTGTGGGDTQYF. DNA of the CDR3: TGTGCCAGCAGCGTAGGGACCGGGACAGGGGGGGGAGATACGCAGTATTTT.

The chain employs TRBV6-1 and TRBJ1-1; D is perhaps TRBD1 (5 bases). The V end lost 7 bases, the J end lost 5 bases, and 20 bases lay between the germline ends. CDR3 length: 15 amino acids. The germline V gene encodes CDR1 MNHNS and CDR2 SASEGT. Here the CDR3 DNA reads TGTGCCAGCAAGATTCCAGGGCGGGGTAGTACTGAAGCTTTCTTT. Protein product: CASKIPGRGSTEAFF.

The gene calls are TRBV5-1 and TRBJ1-2; 10 nucleotides match TRBD1. This CDR3 region has 15 residues. The ends lost 4 bases at V and 8 bases at J; junction bases unmatched: 11. The V gene's germline CDR1 is SGHRS and CDR2 YFSETQ. The CDR3 DNA follows: TGCGCCAGCAGCCCAGGACAGGGGGGGTCTGGGGGCTACACCTTC. Amino acids: CASSPGQGGSGGYTF.

The J gene is TRBJ2-2, the V gene TRBV6-1, with TRBD2 matching 10 bases. Germline CDR1 is MNHNS and CDR2 is SASEGT. This CDR3 spans 21 amino acids. J was trimmed by 0 bases and V by 0 bases; bases with no gene match: 13. CDR3: CASSEAYILAGNSANTGELFF. DNA of the CDR3: TGTGCCAGCAGTGAAGCTTACATACTAGCGGGGAACTCCGCGAACACCGGGGAGCTGTTTTTT.

The V call is TRBV5-1, the J call TRBJ2-7; 10 nucleotides agree with TRBD1. The J segment lost 2 bases and the V segment lost 3 bases, leaving 5 bases of the junction unmatched. Per the germline V gene, CDR1 is SGHRS and CDR2 is YFSETQ. The CDR3 sequence is 15 residues long. The DNA of the CDR3 is TGCGCCAGCAGCTCCCGGGACAGGGGAACCTACGAGCAGTACTTC. Its translation: CASSSRDRGTYEQYF.

V is TRBV9 and J is TRBJ1-1; tentative D call: TRBD1 (5 bases). The germline CDR1 and CDR2 sequences are SGDLS and YYNGEE. The V gene lost 0 bases and the J gene lost 4 bases, with 13 bases spanning the gap. The CDR3 runs to 15 residues. CDR3 nucleotides: TGTGCCAGCAGCGTAGCGCCAGGGATGGGCACTGAAGCTTTCTTT. It translates to CASSVAPGMGTEAFF.

V is TRBV6-1 and J is TRBJ2-1; weak D call: TRBD1 (5 bases). CDR3 length equals 13 residues. Between the trimmed V and J ends, which lost 3 bases and 7 bases, there was a span of 10 bases. The germline V gene encodes CDR1 MNHNS and CDR2 SASEGT. The CDR3 spells CASSEKQENEQFF. The CDR3 DNA reads as TGTGCCAGCAGTGAGAAACAGGAAAATGAGCAGTTCTTC.

J is TRBJ1-1 and V is TRBV11-3; no clear D. Germline V CDR1 and CDR2: SGHNT, YENEEA. V lost 0 bases and J 3 bases, leaving 8 bases between the germline ends. CDR3 length: 14 amino acids. The CDR3 DNA is TGTGCCAGCAGCTTAGATCGAGGTGACACTGAAGCTTTCTTT. This codes for CASSLDRGDTEAFF.

On this clone: The junction departs from germline at one end; a sequencing error may be responsible. The gene calls are TRBV18 and TRBJ1-2; the D gene is possibly TRBD1 (5 bases). There are 14 residues in the CDR3. Germline CDR1 and CDR2: KGHSH and LQKENI. The CDR3 sequence: CAGSPNQGSYGYTF. For the CDR3, the DNA is TGTGCCGGCTCACCGAACCAGGGTAGCTATGGCTACACCTTC.

This clone was detected a few times. The chain joins TRBV27 to TRBJ1-3; D is possibly TRBD1 (6 bases). This CDR3 has 16 amino acids. CDR1 and CDR2 (germline): MNHEY, SMNVEV (reference sequence). Trimming cost V 8 bases and J 3 bases, with 20 bases left between them. The CDR3 coding sequence is TGTGCCAGCGGGCCAACAGGGTCCGCTATTGGAAACACCATATATTTT. Protein: CASGPTGSAIGNTIYF.

The chain combines TRBV10-3 with TRBJ1-1, with 11 nucleotides matching TRBD1. Per the germline V gene, CDR1 is ENHRY and CDR2 is SYGVKD. The CDR3 sequence is 16 residues long. With V trimmed by 6 bases and J by 7 bases, 13 bases remained unmatched. CDR3: CAIRPRDRGWEDEAFF. In DNA form, the CDR3 reads TGTGCCATCAGACCTCGGGACAGGGGGTGGGAGGATGAAGCTTTCTTT.

The J gene is TRBJ1-2, the V gene TRBV27; 11 bases agree with TRBD1. CDR1 and CDR2 from the germline V gene are MNHEY and SMNVEV (reference sequence). The CDR3 is made up of 16 amino acids. V lost 6 bases to trimming and J lost 0 bases; unmatched junction nucleotides: 6. In nucleotides, the CDR3 is TGTGCCAGCAGCCCCGGACAGGGGGCAGCTAACTATGGCTACACCTTC. Protein: CASSPGQGAANYGYTF.

The genes are TRBV10-2 and TRBJ2-1; 11 nucleotides line up with TRBD2. The junction had 9 bases not matched to a gene; V was cut back by 6 bases and J by 8 bases. CDR3 length: 15 residues. The germline V gene has CDR1 WSHSY and CDR2 SAAADI. The chain's CDR3 is CASSLLAGGGDEQFF. The CDR3 coding sequence is TGCGCCAGCAGCCTTCTAGCGGGGGGTGGTGATGAGCAGTTCTTC.

The V and J genes are TRBV29-1 and TRBJ2-5, with 7 bases matching TRBD1. With V trimmed by 5 bases and J by 3 bases, 9 bases remained unmatched. The CDR3 spans 14 residues. Looked up from germline, CDR1 is SQVTM and CDR2 is ANQGSEA. The CDR3 DNA sequence: TGCAGCGTTTCCCCTACAGGGGTGGAAGAGACCCAGTACTTC. Its translation: CSVSPTGVEETQYF.

The CDR3 DNA follows: TGCGCCAGCAGCTGGGGGACAGGGGCGACTGAAGCTTTCTTT. Translation gives CASSWGTGATEAFF. The J gene is TRBJ1-1, the V gene TRBV5-1; 10 bases are a match to TRBD1. Germline CDR1 is SGHRS and CDR2 is YFSETQ. Trimming removed 3 bases from V and 5 bases from J; junction bases left unmatched: 4. This CDR3 is 14 amino acids long.

CDR3 coding DNA: TGTGCCAGCAGTGTTTCGGCAGGGTATTTTCTCGATGGCTACACCTTC. It translates to CASSVSAGYFLDGYTF. The chain carries TRBV6-1 and TRBJ1-2; D is possibly TRBD1 (5 bases). The CDR3 consists of 16 residues. The V gene lost 4 bases and the J gene lost 6 bases, with 21 bases spanning the gap. Germline loops: CDR1 MNHNS, CDR2 SASEGT.

In its sample, this clone was seen once. The gene calls are TRBV5-1 and TRBJ2-7, with 7 positions matching TRBD1. After removal of 3 bases from V and 3 bases from J, the junction contained 12 bases not matched to a gene. Germline-derived CDR1 and CDR2 are SGHRS and YFSETQ. The CDR3 is 16 amino acids. CDR3 residues: CASSSGVGWDSYEQYF. CDR3 in DNA: TGCGCCAGCAGCTCCGGTGTCGGATGGGACAGCTACGAGCAGTACTTC. The complete variable domain, with remaining parts taken from reference TRBV5-1 and TRBJ2-7, reads KAGVTQTPRYLIKTRGQQVTLSCSPISGHRSVSWYQQTPGQGLQFLFEYFSETQRNKGNFPGRFSGRQFSNSRSEMNVSTLELGDSALYLCASSSGVGWDSYEQYFGPGTRLTVT.

V usage is TRBV27 and J usage is TRBJ1-1; TRBD1 might be the D (5 bases). The CDR3 extends over 15 amino acids. V lost 6 bases and J lost 0, with 14 bases in between. The germline V gene encodes CDR1 MNHEY and CDR2 SMNVEV (reference sequence). CDR3: CASSGVTGLNTEAFF. DNA for the CDR3: TGTGCCAGCAGCGGAGTAACAGGACTGAACACTGAAGCTTTCTTT.

The V gene is TRBV2, the J gene TRBJ2-3; TRBD2 aligns across 9 bases. This CDR3 contains 18 residues. Germline values: CDR1 SNHLY, CDR2 FYNNEI. V shed 1 base, J shed 4 bases, and the junction held 12 bases outside the gene matches. In DNA form, the CDR3 reads TGTGCCAGCAGTGAAGGCCCCTCTGGCGGGGGGGCCGCAGATACGCAGTATTTT. Translated: CASSEGPSGGGAADTQYF. The full variable domain, rest sourced from reference TRBV2 and TRBJ2-3, is EPEVTQTPSHQVTQMGQEVILRCVPISNHLYFYWYRQILGQKVEFLVSFYNNEISEKSEIFDDQFSVERPDGSNFTLKIRSTKLEDSAMYFCASSEGPSGGGAADTQYFGPGTRLTVL.

The J gene is TRBJ1-2, the V gene TRBV7-9, with TRBD1 matching over 7 bases. Germline CDR1 and CDR2: SEHNR and FQNEAQ (reference sequence). J was trimmed by 4 bases and V by 5 bases; bases with no gene match: 13. This CDR3 spans 16 amino acids. The DNA for the CDR3 is TGTGCCAGCAGCCCATCTACAGGGGACTTAAGCTATGGCTACACCTTC. Translation gives CASSPSTGDLSYGYTF.

The genes are TRBV7-8 and TRBJ1-3, with TRBD1 matching over 8 bases. The germline V gene encodes CDR1 SGHVS and CDR2 FQNEAQ. V gave up 5 bases and J gave up 0 bases; unmatched junction bases: 9. CDR3 length equals 17 residues. Written as DNA, the CDR3 is TGTGCCAGCAGCCTGACAGGGGATCGATTCTCTGGAAACACCATATATTTT. Residues: CASSLTGDRFSGNTIYF.

The J gene is TRBJ2-1, the V gene TRBV5-4, with 8 nucleotides matching TRBD1. V dropped 3 bases and J dropped 4; count of bases not matched to a gene: 6. The CDR3 has 15 amino acids. Germline-derived CDR1 and CDR2 are SGHNT and YYREEE (reference sequence). The CDR3 DNA sequence: TGTGCCAGCAGCTCCGGACAGGGACTGTACAATGAGCAGTTCTTC. Translating it yields CASSSGQGLYNEQFF.

With regard to this clone: Other DNA variants within this sample encode the same CDR3. The V call is TRBV15, the J call TRBJ1-3; D call uncertain. The CDR3 spans 12 residues. V shed 9 bases and J shed 3 bases, with 9 bases lying between them. Germline V CDR1 and CDR2: LNHNV, YYDKDF (reference sequence). The CDR3 nucleotides are TGTGCCACGAGTCTGGTTGGAAACACCATATATTTT. This encodes CATSLVGNTIYF.

The V call is TRBV27, the J call TRBJ2-7, with 7 bases fitting TRBD1. Trimming cost V 2 bases and J 3 bases; bases outside gene matches: 7. Germline CDR1 reads MNHEY; CDR2 reads SMNVEV (reference sequence). CDR3 length equals 15 residues. CDR3 amino acids: CASSLSGTAFYEQYF. DNA of the CDR3: TGTGCCAGCAGTTTAAGTGGGACAGCCTTCTACGAGCAGTACTTC.

This rearrangement joins TRBV6-1 to TRBJ2-6; tentative D call: TRBD2 (6 bases). The CDR3 length is 15 residues. Trimming removed 7 bases at V and 2 bases at J, with 12 bases between. Germline values: CDR1 MNHNS, CDR2 SASEGT. CDR3 nucleotides: TGTGCCAGCATCCTTGGCGGGGCTGGGGCCAACGTCCTGACTTTC. Protein sequence: CASILGGAGANVLTF.